The present T cell receptor beta chain was sequenced within a study of blood T cell repertoires in COVID-19. Study processing details: Reference gene primer amplification gave nucleated cell count estimates. The table came from immunoSEQ multiplex PCR; TCRdb's copy has only in-frame clones and leaves some out. That table gives V, J and clone size, and the DNA gave D and trimming. The repertoire holds 40,000 to 45,000 clones, with just over 85% as singletons. Germline-derived CDR1 and CDR2 are SGHDT and YYEEEE. The V end was cut by 4 bases, the J end by 2 bases, with 12 bases between. CDR3 length equals 14 residues. This clone was counted a few times.

The sequenced sample consisted of peripheral blood. This sequence originates from a man in his sixties with active COVID-19. The genes are TRBV5-6 and TRBJ1-1; D unclear. Written as DNA, the CDR3 is TGTGCCAGCAGCCTGGTCGGGGTTAACACTGAAGCTTTCTTT. As protein: CASSLVGVNTEAFF.